One and the same sample provided the 7 T cell receptor beta chains below, sequenced in a study of T-cell memory formation after mild COVID-19. TCRdb reanalysed the 5' RACE reads using MiXCR and keeps one entry per CDR3 protein. Altogether some 440,000 distinct CDR3 sequences are present, more than 20% being singletons, with the ten largest covering around 12%. The specimen sequenced was PBMCs or a T cell subset sorted from them (not recorded which). The receptors come from an adult woman who had mild COVID-19 (a few samples of this study predate the infection). Cell type and time point are not known.

The chain recombines TRBV19 with TRBJ1-5, with 9 positions matching TRBD1. With V trimmed by 2 bases and J by 7 bases, 15 bases remained unmatched. The length of the CDR3 is 18 residues. The germline gives CDR1 LNHDA, CDR2 SQIVND (reference sequence). CDR3 coding DNA: TGTGCCAGTAGTATACGGACAGGGGCGCTGGCCTGGGGCCAGCCCCAGCATTTT. Translating it yields CASSIRTGALAWGQPQHF. Full variable domain (missing parts from reference TRBV19 and TRBJ1-5): DGGITQSPKYLFRKEGQNVTLSCEQNLNHDAMYWYRQDPGQGLRLIYYSQIVNDFQKGDIAEGYSVSREKKESFPLTVTSAQKNPTAFYLCASSIRTGALAWGQPQHFGDGTRLSIL.

The CDR3 bases are TGTGCCAGCAGTAACAGGGTACCTGGGGCCAACGTCCTGACTTTC. Translating gives CASSNRVPGANVLTF. This chain connects TRBV6-5 to TRBJ2-6; TRBD1 might be the D (6 bases). The germline V gene has CDR1 MNHEY and CDR2 SVGAGI. V lost 5 bases, J lost 2 bases, and 10 bases lay in between. This CDR3 is built from 15 residues.

J is TRBJ1-2 and V is TRBV29-1; D is uncertain. The CDR3 has 12 residues. V shed 4 bases and J shed 6 bases, with 12 bases lying between them. Germline V lookup: CDR1 SQVTM, CDR2 ANQGSEA. In DNA, the CDR3 is TGCAGCGTTGCCGGGAAAATCGATGGCTACACCTTC. Protein sequence: CSVAGKIDGYTF.

The chain couples TRBV12-3 or TRBV12-4 to TRBJ2-7, with unresolved D. The CDR3 length is 13 residues. V was cut by 7 bases and J by 6 bases, with 16 bases left in between. This CDR3 is CASTHTRVREQYF. In DNA form, the CDR3 reads TGTGCCAGCACCCACACCCGGGTACGCGAGCAGTACTTC.

The CDR3 is CASSPTGSMEAFF. CDR3 DNA sequence: TGTGCCAGCTCACCGACAGGATCTATGGAAGCTTTCTTT. This chain joins TRBV18 and TRBJ1-1, with D perhaps TRBD1 (6 bases). The CDR3 contains 13 residues. Trimming took off 3 bases at V and 8 bases at J, with 13 bases between the two ends. Per germline, CDR1 KGHSH and CDR2 LQKENI.

A few counts support this clonotype. This chain uses TRBV29-1 with TRBJ2-7, with TRBD1 identical over 8 bases. The V gene end was trimmed by 2 bases and the J gene end by 1 base; junction bases not matched to a gene: 4. The V gene's germline CDR1 is SQVTM and CDR2 ANQGSEA. The CDR3 loop spans 14 amino acids. CDR3 nucleotides: TGCAGCGTTGAATCGGGGACAGGATCCTACGAGCAGTACTTC. Its translation: CSVESGTGSYEQYF.

This clonotype was recorded a few times. The rearrangement uses TRBV5-1 and TRBJ2-2; D not certain. Deletions cut 0 bases from V and 4 bases from J, with 13 bases between. Germline V gene lookup returns CDR1 SGHRS and CDR2 YFSETQ. The CDR3 has 16 residues. The CDR3 DNA reads as TGCGCCAGCAGCTTGGACCGGCAGGCGTTCACCGGGGAGCTGTTTTTT. Its translation: CASSLDRQAFTGELFF.